The 20 T cell receptor beta chains below were found in one sample sequenced in a study of blood T cell repertoires in COVID-19. Measured with immunoSEQ multiplex PCR; TCRdb has only the in-frame clones, and not every one. Counted here are roughly 260,000 clones, about nine tenths occurring once; the ten biggest clones make up about 2.2%. What was sequenced was peripheral blood. The receptors derive from a woman aged 50 to 65 who had recovered from COVID-19.

V is TRBV9 and J is TRBJ2-4; a possible D gene is TRBD2 (5 bases). V shed 4 bases and J shed 10 bases, with 21 bases lying between them. CDR1 and CDR2 from the germline V gene are SGDLS and YYNGEE. This CDR3 contains 15 residues. This CDR3 reads CASSLWPTQGGIQYF. The CDR3 coding sequence is TGTGCCAGCAGCCTTTGGCCCACCCAAGGCGGGATTCAGTACTTC.

This clone occurred a few times. The chain joins TRBV7-2 to TRBJ1-1, with a tentative D call TRBD1 (5 bases). With 5 bases removed from V and 1 base from J, the gap between germline ends came to 11 bases. The CDR3 is 14 amino acids. The germline gives CDR1 SGHTA, CDR2 FQGNSA. The CDR3: CASSPSGGNTEAFF. The CDR3 region has the DNA TGTGCCAGCAGCCCCTCGGGGGGGAACACTGAAGCTTTCTTT.

A few counts support this clone. The chain joins TRBV6-2 or TRBV6-3 to TRBJ1-1; 9 positions match TRBD1. Per the germline V gene, CDR1 is MNHEY and CDR2 is SVGEGT. CDR3 length: 16 amino acids. The V and J ends lost 4 bases and 1 base, in that order; junction bases with no gene match: 7. Here the CDR3 reads CASSSTGQGRNTEAFF. The CDR3 DNA reads TGTGCCAGCAGTTCTACGGGACAGGGCCGGAACACTGAAGCTTTCTTT.

The chain is built from TRBV19 and TRBJ1-1; 7 bases agree with TRBD1. V lost 6 bases and J lost 1; bases outside the gene matches: 8. This CDR3 has 15 residues. Germline CDR1 is LNHDA and CDR2 is SQIVND (reference sequence). The CDR3 DNA is TGTGCCAGTAGAAGTAGAGGGGGCCAGAACACTGAAGCTTTCTTT. This translates into CASRSRGGQNTEAFF.

This clone was counted only a few times. This rearrangement joins TRBV9 to TRBJ1-2, with a weak D call TRBD1 (5 bases). The CDR3 extends over 15 amino acids. Trimming removed 0 bases from V and 0 bases from J, with 9 bases in between. Germline-derived CDR1 and CDR2 are SGDLS and YYNGEE. DNA of the CDR3: TGTGCCAGCAGCGTAGAAGGGGACTCTAACTATGGCTACACCTTC. This encodes CASSVEGDSNYGYTF.

This rearrangement joins TRBV7-2 to TRBJ1-1; 8 positions agree with TRBD1. Germline V gene lookup returns CDR1 SGHTA and CDR2 FQGNSA. The CDR3 is 16 amino acids. The V and J ends lost 2 bases and 1 base, in that order; junction bases with no gene match: 6. The CDR3 DNA reads as TGTGCCAGCAGCTTAAAGGGACAGGTACCGAACACTGAAGCTTTCTTT. Its translation: CASSLKGQVPNTEAFF.

The genes are TRBV6-2 or TRBV6-3 and TRBJ2-2; 14 positions match TRBD2. Germline assignment: CDR1 MNHEY and CDR2 SVGEGT. The CDR3 has 16 residues. The junction had 9 bases not matched to a gene; V was cut back by 2 bases and J by 13 bases. Here the CDR3 DNA reads TGTGCCAGCAGTTACCTCCCGGGACTAGCGGGAGTAGGGCTGTTTTTT. Translation: CASSYLPGLAGVGLFF.

For this clone: The same CDR3 arises from other DNA sequences in this sample as well. The V and J genes are TRBV2 and TRBJ1-3; TRBD1 might be the D (6 bases). CDR3 length equals 15 residues. The germline V and J ends were trimmed by 2 bases and 2 bases, with 10 bases remaining between them. In germline, CDR1 is SNHLY, CDR2 FYNNEI. The CDR3 nucleotides read TGTGCCAGCAGTGAATCAACAGGGACTGGAAACACCATATATTTT. It translates to CASSESTGTGNTIYF.

There are a few counts of this clone. The chain has TRBV7-6 and TRBJ2-1; 12 nucleotides align to TRBD2. This CDR3 spans 14 amino acids. The ends lost 5 bases at V and 10 bases at J; junction bases unmatched: 6. Germline V gene data show CDR1 as SGHVS and CDR2 as FNYEAQ. CDR3 nucleotide sequence: TGTGCCAGCAGCCCAGCTAGCGGGAGGGAAGAGCAGTTCTTC. Protein product: CASSPASGREEQFF.

V gene TRBV7-6 combines with J gene TRBJ1-6; D is unresolved. CDR1 and CDR2 (germline): SGHVS, FNYEAQ. CDR3 length: 13 amino acids. V was pared by 0 bases and J by 9 bases, with 6 bases between. In DNA form, the CDR3 reads TGTGCCAGCAGCTTAGCTCCCCTTTCACCCCTCCACTTT. This encodes CASSLAPLSPLHF.

The chain employs TRBV4-2 and TRBJ2-5, with TRBD2 matching over 11 bases. The J segment lost 4 bases and the V segment lost 3 bases, leaving 10 bases of the junction unmatched. Germline CDR1 is LGHNA and CDR2 is YNFKEQ. The CDR3 runs to 17 residues. CDR3 DNA: TGTGCCAGCAGCCAGGCCCCAACTAGCGGGAGCGGAGAGACCCAGTACTTC. Protein sequence: CASSQAPTSGSGETQYF.

This clone was counted a few times. The rearrangement joins TRBV11-2 to TRBJ2-1; TRBD2 might be the D (6 bases). CDR3 length: 14 residues. Germline lookup yields CDR1 SGHAT and CDR2 FQNNGV. Trimming left V 5 bases short and J 4 bases short, with 12 bases between. CDR3 nucleotide sequence: TGTGCCAGCAGCAATAGGGGACTTTACAATGAGCAGTTCTTC. Protein sequence: CASSNRGLYNEQFF. Looking up the rest from reference TRBV11-2 and TRBJ2-1 gives the full variable domain: EAGVAQSPRYKIIEKRQSVAFWCNPISGHATLYWYQQILGQGPKLLIQFQNNGVVDDSQLPKDRFSAERLKGVDSTLKIQPAKLEDSAVYLCASSNRGLYNEQFFGPGTRLTVL.

The CDR3 region is CASSLDFGSGGSGNTIYF. Here the CDR3 DNA reads TGTGCCAGCAGCTTAGATTTTGGATCGGGAGGCTCTGGAAACACCATATATTTT. The chain couples TRBV11-2 to TRBJ1-3; the D is unclear. The CDR3 length is 18 residues. Germline-derived CDR1 and CDR2 are SGHAT and FQNNGV. Trimming removed 0 bases from V and 0 bases from J, with 15 bases in between.

The chain has TRBV6-2 or TRBV6-3 and TRBJ2-5; 7 bases are a match to TRBD2. The V and J ends lost 5 bases and 5 bases, in that order; junction bases with no gene match: 5. This CDR3 comprises 13 residues. Germline CDR1 is MNHEY and CDR2 is SVGEGT. Here the CDR3 DNA reads TGTGCCAGCAGTAGGGGAGGGCTGGAGACCCAGTACTTC. Residues: CASSRGGLETQYF.

The chain is built from TRBV25-1 and TRBJ1-5; 7 positions match TRBD1. Trimming at V came to 3 bases and at J to 6 bases, leaving 14 bases not matched to a gene. The CDR3 spans 17 residues. Germline-derived CDR1 and CDR2 are MGHDK and SYGVNS. The CDR3 is CASSDSRVGGSFQPQHF. In nucleotides, the CDR3 is TGTGCCAGCAGTGACTCCAGGGTAGGGGGCTCATTTCAGCCCCAGCATTTT.

The rearrangement links TRBV12-5 to TRBJ1-2, with 10 bases lining up with TRBD1. This CDR3 is 16 amino acids long. V was pared by 7 bases and J by 7 bases, with 15 bases of the junction left unmatched. The germline gives CDR1 LGHNT, CDR2 FRNRAP. CDR3 sequence reads: CASALKRDRGIAGYTF. Written as DNA, the CDR3 is TGTGCTAGTGCCCTAAAGCGGGACAGGGGAATCGCTGGCTACACCTTC.

The gene calls are TRBV27 and TRBJ1-2, with a tentative D call TRBD1 (6 bases). From germline, CDR1 is MNHEY and CDR2 SMNVEV (reference sequence). There are 15 residues in the CDR3. The V and J ends lost 3 bases and 4 bases respectively, with 15 bases between them. The CDR3 bases are TGTGCCAGCAGTTTTGGTGTGGGCAGGGGCTATGGCTACACCTTC. This gives the protein CASSFGVGRGYGYTF.

The chain uses TRBV4-2 and TRBJ2-5, with D unclear. The CDR3 covers 16 residues. From germline, CDR1 is LGHNA and CDR2 YNFKEQ. With 0 bases removed from V and 4 bases from J, the gap between germline ends came to 15 bases. Here the CDR3 DNA reads TGTGCCAGCAGCCAAGATCACCGAAATACTATAGAGACCCAGTACTTC. This gives the protein CASSQDHRNTIETQYF.

CDR3 nucleotide sequence: TGCAGTGCTAGTTTCCCGGCGAACACCGGGGAGCTGTTTTTT. Residues: CSASFPANTGELFF. The chain is built from TRBV20-1 and TRBJ2-2; no definite D call. The V and J ends lost 3 bases and 0 bases respectively, with 8 bases between them. The CDR3 runs 14 residues. Germline V CDR1 and CDR2: DFQATT, SNEGSKA (reference sequence).

CDR3 nucleotide sequence: TGCGCCAGCAGTTCGACAGGACCGGAGAGGAAGGCTTTCTTT. Amino acid sequence: CASSSTGPERKAFF. The gene calls are TRBV10-1 and TRBJ1-1, with D maybe TRBD1 (6 bases). Germline V gene data show CDR1 as WNHNN and CDR2 as SYGVQD (reference sequence). With 5 bases removed from V and 11 bases from J, the gap between germline ends came to 21 bases. This CDR3 contains 14 residues.